Reported below is one T cell receptor beta chain. What it binds is unknown. This record comes from a study of graft-versus-host responses after intestinal transplantation. Study overall: Recipients uniformly received anti-thymocyte globulin induction, followed by tacrolimus and steroids for approximately 3 years. Whole-study findings and limits: Elevated graft-versus-host to host-versus-graft clonal ratios in allografts were recorded for patients with graft-donor T cell macrochimerism. Early post-transplant declines in HvG were associated with peak levels of circulating GvH clones.

The protocol was immunoSEQ multiplex PCR, while the TCRdb copy is restricted to in-frame clones and leaves out a portion. The data contain more than 80,000 clones, 88% of them singletons. The germline V gene has CDR1 SGHNT and CDR2 YYREEE (reference sequence). The CDR3 consists of 15 residues. With V trimmed by 2 bases and J by 3 bases, 4 bases remained unmatched. This chain connects TRBV5-4 to TRBJ2-5; TRBD2 aligns across 10 bases. The specimen was unstimulated CD4+ T cells sorted from spleen or lymph node cells, collected before transplant. This receptor was obtained from a human donor who was the organ donor for an intestinal transplant. Here the CDR3 DNA reads TGTGCCAGCAGCTTTTCGCTAGCGGGAGAAGAGACCCAGTACTTC. It is translated as CASSFSLAGEETQYF.